This T cell receptor beta chain was recorded in a study of type 1 and type 2 diabetes patients (dated by TCRdb to about 2016). General notes on the study: Nine or ten type 1 diabetes patients, a few type 2 diabetes patients and about six nondiabetic controls, all recruited in China, made up the cohort. TCRbeta libraries were sequenced paired-end on Illumina HiSeq 2000 or MiSeq instruments. In the study, high-throughput sequencing was used to profile TCRbeta repertoires so that type 1 diabetes, type 2 diabetes and nondiabetic individuals could be compared. Across the study, CD4+ and CD8+ T cells were positively selected from PBMCs by means of CD4 or CD8 MicroBeads on MACS columns. Comparing approximately 19-cycle and approximately 25-cycle amplification showed similar V gene usage, suggesting similar primer efficiencies and random PCR bias. Altogether, approximately 19 million paired-end reads were produced across the whole study. Type 2 diabetes patients were included as a disease comparison group for the type 1 diabetes patients. General conclusions and limits of the study: Since just a limited number of T2D and control samples were sequenced, some T1D-only HECs might also appear in more T2D or control samples. Few highly-expanded CD4+ clones, median one, were found in type 2 diabetes patients, accounting for a median around 4% of reads. V and J gene usage patterns of type 2 diabetes and control samples were highly correlated, averaging approximately 0.97 between samples. The study groups were not matched for age and gender, which could possibly have biased interpretation. In both CD4+ and CD8+ T cells, type 2 diabetes repertoires were highly diverse, with diversity significantly greater than that of type 1 diabetes repertoires.

On this clonotype: What antigen it recognizes has not been identified. No much larger clone exists at a distance of one base, and base qualities are not known.

Spanning cysteine to phenylalanine, the CDR3 consists of 13 amino acids. The sequence is cut down to CDR3 DNA, 39 bases in frame from base 1. V and J are trimmed by 4 bases and 1 base, and the gene matches miss 4 bases of the junction. The germline V gene (reference sequence) provides CDR1 GTSNPN and CDR2 SVGIG. Data came from an Illumina MiSeq. Genomic DNA from sorted T cell subsets was used as template for TCRbeta CDR3 amplification. The TCRbeta CDR3 region was amplified by multiplex PCR using 30 forward and 13 reverse primers. PCR products were purified with AMPure XP beads, then indices and adaptors were added in a second approximately 26-cycle PCR. Before sequencing, libraries were gel-purified with the QIAquick Gel Extraction Kit. On the authors' methods: Paired-end reads were merged with FLASH and aligned to IMGT V, D and J germline references using IgBLAST. Reads with less than 70% alignment identity to germline references were removed, leaving 11,114,426 reads across the study. IMGT definitions were followed to assign CDR3 boundaries, reading frame and productivity. Highly-expanded clones were defined as clones at or above 1% of reads, and diversity was measured by normalized Shannon entropy. Group differences in Shannon entropy were tested with unpaired two-tailed t-tests. TCRdb cleaned the public reads at Q25 with fastp, built clones with MiXCR and kept in-frame beta chains. Identical CDR3 proteins give one entry, which carries the most common genes and DNA. The V and J calls and clone size are TCRdb's, not the authors'. This sample holds 250,000 or so distinct CDR3 sequences; more than 45% were observed only once. The ten largest clones add up to approximately 15% of the sample.

Every diabetic patient fulfilled standard classification criteria for type 1 or type 2 diabetes, and glucose and C-peptide were evaluated using WHO-recommended methods. Exclusion applied to any donor with other autoimmune diseases or infections within the previous four weeks. Roughly 10 milliliters of peripheral blood were collected from each participant. LymphoPrep density separation was used to isolate PBMCs. This TCR was sampled from a man aged 18 to 35 with type 2 diabetes. The V and J segments used are TRBV30 and TRBJ2-7, with TRBD2 identical over 7 junction bases. Sequenced input: peripheral blood mononuclear cells (PBMCs). The CDR3 here reads CAWTRAGSYEQYF. The nucleotide sequence reads as follows: TGTGCCTGGACCCGAGCGGGGTCCTACGAGCAGTACTTC.